This TCR beta chain was observed in a study of cytomegalovirus exposure and HLA in healthy donors. Background on the study: Within the Caucasian-associated ancestry cluster were more than 75% of the roughly 400 genotyped donors. Study results and limitations: When analyzed later, a missense DCLRE1C variant was found to be linked to TCR beta V- and J-gene trimming. Later work found most CMV-associated TCR beta chains apparently HLA-restricted.

Everyone who donated was a healthy bone marrow donor. For this clone: Antigen: not known.

This CDR3 is 13 amino acids long. Trimming cost V 6 bases and J 5 bases; bases outside gene matches: 6. The germline V gene encodes CDR1 MDHEN and CDR2 SYDVKM. The primer mix had 60 Vbeta and 13 Jbeta primers. The protocol was immunoSEQ multiplex PCR, while the TCRdb copy is restricted to in-frame clones and leaves out a portion. In the table there are around 80,000 clones, nearly 80% of which are singletons. Source material: PBMCs. This chain links TRBV28 with TRBJ1-1; the match to TRBD1 covers 7 bases. The receptor comes from a man in his forties in good health and CMV-seronegative. Written as DNA, the CDR3 is TGTGCCAGCAGGCCAGACAGGGTGACTGAAGCTTTCTTT. It translates to CASRPDRVTEAFF.